This entry is about one T cell receptor beta chain. This receptor's antigen is unknown. Base qualities are missing; no much larger clone stands one base away. Relative to germline, V is missing 7 bases and J is missing 11 bases, with 8 bases of the junction outside any gene match. The CDR3 numbers 12 residues from cysteine through phenylalanine. The only DNA kept is the CDR3, 36 bases in frame from the first base. CDR1 and CDR2 are drawn from the germline V gene (reference sequence): MNHEY, SMNVEV. This specimen belongs to a study of blood T cell repertoires in COVID-19 (dated by TCRdb to 2018 to 2020). Regarding the complete study: Samples covering the acute and convalescent phases of COVID-19 were provided by collaborators in the United States, Italy and Spain. The sample metadata nearly always contained a de-identified subject ID, COVID-19 status, age in years and sex. A freely available public database, intended as a resource for researchers studying the immune response to SARS-CoV-2, is where the repertoires were released. The prospective study material was composed of cDNA or gDNA derived from T cells, B-cell-depleted T cells, or PBMCs. Where HLA class I and class II types were available, the types were taken from metadata supplied by the sample provider, not from assay-based typing. The samples were drawn from the first 160 participants of the ongoing ImmuneRACE study and from over a thousand subjects provided by 6 global collaborators. Deeply sampled blood TCRbeta repertoires from subjects exposed to, actively infected with, or recovered from COVID-19 were included in the dataset.

The collaborating institutions used their own protocols to collect whole blood in K2EDTA tubes. Collaborator samples were shipped for TCRbeta analysis as frozen whole blood, isolated PBMCs, or DNA extracted from either sample type. Paper-wide results and their limitations: How much clinical and demographic metadata was included differed by source and by participant, and the metadata was provided uncurated.

TCRbeta CDR3 regions were amplified from genomic DNA by means of the immunoSEQ Assay, a bias-controlled multiplex PCR. Concerning the study's data processing: Nucleated cell counts per sample were estimated from amplification of reference gene primers within the assay. Sequence reads were collapsed and filtered to measure the absolute abundance of every unique TCRbeta CDR3 rearrangement. Productive Simpson clonality was computed per sample as the square root of Simpson's diversity index over productive rearrangements. TCRdb retrieved this table from immuneACCESS and kept in-frame rearrangements only. Not all clones are present; in checked studies, unresolved V genes account for under half, and no reason is known for the remainder. V and J calls and clone size are as listed in that table; D and trimming were resolved from the DNA. The sample table shows 55,000 to 70,000 clones, and more than 70% are seen once. 20% to 25% of the sample comes from the top ten.

The source material was peripheral blood. This chain is built from TRBV27 and TRBJ1-1; a stretch of 9 junction bases matches TRBD1. The TCR originated in a woman between 50 and 59 years old with active or convalescent COVID-19. Here is the DNA: TGTGCCAGCACCACAGGGGGCTTAGAGGCTTTCTTT. The encoded protein is CASTTGGLEAFF.